The present entry profiles one T cell receptor beta chain with its context. Antigen unknown. The data derive from a study of T cell responses to AZD1222 COVID-19 vaccine. About the study: Pooling of second doses given at about 4 or about 12 weeks was done. General study results and limits: Unmutated regions of variants are reportedly targeted by nearly half of spike-specific TCRs. Regions 160-218 and 743-854 held dominance among vaccine-associated CD4 TCRs, which spanned spike. Two AZD1222 administrations were followed by greater Spike-specific TCR breadth and depth.

In germline, CDR1 is SEHNR, CDR2 FQNEAQ (reference sequence). Trimming left V 4 bases short and J 3 bases short, with 13 bases between. This CDR3 has 14 amino acids. Some clones are missing from TCRdb's copy, which holds only in-frame ones; the method was immunoSEQ multiplex PCR. This sample yields about 97,000 clones, of which roughly 84% are seen a single time; about 15% belongs to the top ten. This chain connects TRBV7-9 to TRBJ2-7; no definite D call. Specimen: peripheral blood, collected on day 0 of AZD1222 vaccination. This TCR was recovered from an adult in good health. CDR3 sequence (DNA): TGTGCCAGCAGCTCTGACCGGACGGGCTACGAGCAGTACTTC. Amino acids: CASSSDRTGYEQYF.